The TCR beta chain under discussion was sequenced for a study of Graves' ophthalmopathy and Graves' hyperthyroidism. Study observations and caveats: Predictions made by the model for ophthalmopathy progression reached roughly 71% sensitivity and less than 80% specificity. Blood also carried most expanded thyroid clonotypes exceeding 0.001 frequency.

Trimming stripped 0 bases from V and 5 bases from J, with 5 bases between. In germline, CDR1 is SGDLS, CDR2 YYNGEE. CDR3 size: 13 residues. From RNA, the CDR3 regions of TCR beta chains were amplified and sequenced. An initial RT-PCR round employing HTBI primers preceded a second-round multiplex PCR. TCRdb reprocessed the multiplex PCR reads with MiXCR, giving one entry per CDR3 protein. The top ten hold more than 8.5% of the sample, which has about 500,000 distinct CDR3 sequences, approximately 15% seen once. For donors with ophthalmopathy, the disease showed moderate-to-severe activity, reached CAS ≥3 and NOSPECS ≥4, and had lasted under 3 months. This clonotype was recorded many times. Its antigen is undetermined.

V and J are TRBV9 and TRBJ2-2, with D unresolved. Specimen: blood. This TCR was sampled from a woman between 25 and 40 years old with Graves' ophthalmopathy. This CDR3 is CASSVGGTGELFF. The CDR3 DNA is TGTGCCAGCAGCGTAGGTGGAACCGGGGAGCTGTTTTTT.